Here is one T cell receptor beta chain with its context. Libraries were prepared by immunoSEQ multiplex PCR; TCRdb keeps only in-frame clonotypes and omits some of them. The sample lists about 150,000 clones, 90% to 95% seen once, with 1.3% to 1.5% in the top ten. Trimming cost V 0 bases and J 8 bases; bases outside gene matches: 4. Germline V gene lookup returns CDR1 MNHNS and CDR2 SASEGT. CDR3 length: 15 residues. The record originates from a study of control samples from healthy donors and cancer patients. This chain links TRBV6-1 with TRBJ1-4, with 9 nucleotides matching TRBD1. Specimen: blood. The TCR comes from a woman aged 18-30 years in good health. CDR3: CASSEAGTGYEKLFF. CDR3 sequence (DNA): TGTGCCAGCAGTGAAGCGGGGACAGGGTACGAAAAACTGTTTTTT.